This T cell receptor beta chain is drawn from a study of CD8 T cells in ankylosing spondylitis. Study-level results: Before this, some motif variants had been reported in reactive arthritis synovial fluid and blood. There was reportedly significant enrichment of clones that were disease-linked in matched ankylosing spondylitis synovial fluid. Seemingly characteristic of ankylosing spondylitis blood was a TCR beta motif consisting of several highly homologous variants.

As regards this clonotype: Its antigen is not known.

MiXCR was run by TCRdb on the 5' RACE reads, yielding one entry per CDR3 protein. The profile shows under 450,000 distinct CDR3 sequences, more than 15% of them singletons. The CDR3 extends over 15 amino acids. Germline V CDR1 and CDR2: DFQATT, SNEGSKA (reference sequence). Losses at the gene ends were 3 bases for V and 6 bases for J; bases not matched to a gene: 10. The TCR sequence derives from a male donor with ankylosing spondylitis. The chain couples TRBV20-1 to TRBJ1-5; 8 positions match TRBD1. Input material: blood, either unsorted or a sorted T cell fraction (not recorded which). The CDR3 region has the DNA TGCAGTGCTAGGGGGCCGACAGGGGAAACTCAGCCCCAGCATTTT. Amino acids: CSARGPTGETQPQHF.